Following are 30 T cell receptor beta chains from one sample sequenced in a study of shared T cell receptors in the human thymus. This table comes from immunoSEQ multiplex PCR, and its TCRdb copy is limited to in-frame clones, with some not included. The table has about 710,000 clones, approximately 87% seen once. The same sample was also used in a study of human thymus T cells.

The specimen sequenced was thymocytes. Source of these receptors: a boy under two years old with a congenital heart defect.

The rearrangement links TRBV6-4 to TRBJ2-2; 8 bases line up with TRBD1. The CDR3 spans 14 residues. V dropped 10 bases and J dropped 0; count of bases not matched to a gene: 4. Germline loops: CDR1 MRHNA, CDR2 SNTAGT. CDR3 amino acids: CATSTGANTGELFF. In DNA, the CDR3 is TGTGCCACCTCGACAGGGGCGAACACCGGGGAGCTGTTTTTT.

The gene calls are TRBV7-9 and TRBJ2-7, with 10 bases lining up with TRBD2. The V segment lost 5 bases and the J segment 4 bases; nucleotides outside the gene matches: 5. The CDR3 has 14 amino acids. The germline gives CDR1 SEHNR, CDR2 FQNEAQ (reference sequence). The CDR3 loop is CASSSGRDAYEQYF. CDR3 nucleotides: TGTGCCAGCAGCAGCGGGAGGGACGCATACGAGCAGTACTTC.

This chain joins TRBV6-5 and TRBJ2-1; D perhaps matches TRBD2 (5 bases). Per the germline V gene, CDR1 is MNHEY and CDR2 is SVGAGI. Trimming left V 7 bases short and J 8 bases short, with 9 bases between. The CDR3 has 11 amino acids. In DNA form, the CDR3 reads TGTGCCAGCACCGAGGGATATGAGCAGTTCTTC. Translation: CASTEGYEQFF.

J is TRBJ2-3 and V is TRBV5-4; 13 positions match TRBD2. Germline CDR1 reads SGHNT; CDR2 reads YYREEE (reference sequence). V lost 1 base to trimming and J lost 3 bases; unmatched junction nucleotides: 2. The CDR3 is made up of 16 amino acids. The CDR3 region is CASSLTSGRDTDTQYF. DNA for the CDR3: TGTGCCAGCAGCTTGACTAGCGGGAGGGATACAGATACGCAGTATTTT.

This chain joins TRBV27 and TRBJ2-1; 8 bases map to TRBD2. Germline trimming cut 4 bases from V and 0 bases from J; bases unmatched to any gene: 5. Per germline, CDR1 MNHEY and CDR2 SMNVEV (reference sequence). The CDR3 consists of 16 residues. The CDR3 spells CASSYQRGSSYNEQFF. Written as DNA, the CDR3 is TGTGCCAGCAGTTATCAGCGGGGGAGCTCCTACAATGAGCAGTTCTTC.

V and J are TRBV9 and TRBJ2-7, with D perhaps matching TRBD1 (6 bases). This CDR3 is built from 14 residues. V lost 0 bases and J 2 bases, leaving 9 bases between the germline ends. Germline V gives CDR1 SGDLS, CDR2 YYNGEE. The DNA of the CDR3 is TGTGCCAGCAGCGTAGGATGGGGGCCCTACGAGCAGTACTTC. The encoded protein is CASSVGWGPYEQYF.

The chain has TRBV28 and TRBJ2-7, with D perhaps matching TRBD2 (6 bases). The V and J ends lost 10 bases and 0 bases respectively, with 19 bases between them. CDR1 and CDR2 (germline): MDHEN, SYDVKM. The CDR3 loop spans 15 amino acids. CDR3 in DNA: TGTGCCACCGGGACTCATTTGAACATCTCCTACGAGCAGTACTTC. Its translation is CATGTHLNISYEQYF. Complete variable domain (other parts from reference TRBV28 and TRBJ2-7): DVKVTQSSRYLVKRTGEKVFLECVQDMDHENMFWYRQDPGLGLRLIYFSYDVKMKEKGDIPEGYSVSREKKERFSLILESASTNQTSMYLCATGTHLNISYEQYFGPGTRLTVT.

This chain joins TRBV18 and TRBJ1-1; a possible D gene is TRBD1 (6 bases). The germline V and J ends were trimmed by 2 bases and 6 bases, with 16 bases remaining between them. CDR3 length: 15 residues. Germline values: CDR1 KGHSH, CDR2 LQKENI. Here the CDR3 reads CASSPRDILYAEAFF. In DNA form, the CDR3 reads TGTGCCAGCTCACCAAGGGACATCCTATACGCTGAAGCTTTCTTT.

CDR3 amino acids: CASTPGTGGGETQYF. The CDR3 bases are TGCGCCAGCACCCCCGGGACAGGGGGCGGGGAGACCCAGTACTTC. This chain joins TRBV4-3 and TRBJ2-5; 12 bases agree with TRBD1. V dropped 7 bases and J dropped 5; count of bases not matched to a gene: 8. The germline V gene has CDR1 LGHNA and CDR2 YSLEER. The CDR3 spans 15 residues.

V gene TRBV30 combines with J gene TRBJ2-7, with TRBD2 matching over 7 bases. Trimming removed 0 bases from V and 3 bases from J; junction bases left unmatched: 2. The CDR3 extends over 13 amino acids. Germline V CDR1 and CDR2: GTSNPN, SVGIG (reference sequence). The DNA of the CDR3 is TGTGCCTGGAGTGTTAGCGGGTACTACGAGCAGTACTTC. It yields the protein CAWSVSGYYEQYF.

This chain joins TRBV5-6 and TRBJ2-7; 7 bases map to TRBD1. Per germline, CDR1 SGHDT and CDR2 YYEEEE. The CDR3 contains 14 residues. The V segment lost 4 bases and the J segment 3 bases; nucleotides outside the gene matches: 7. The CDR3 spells CASSETGTLYEQYF. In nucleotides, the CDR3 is TGTGCCAGCAGCGAGACAGGGACCCTCTACGAGCAGTACTTC.

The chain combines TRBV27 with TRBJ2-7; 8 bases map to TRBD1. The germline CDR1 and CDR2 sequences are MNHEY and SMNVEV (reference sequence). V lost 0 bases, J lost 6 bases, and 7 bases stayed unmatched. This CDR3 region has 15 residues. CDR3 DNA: TGTGCCAGCAGTTTATCTCTACAGGACAGGGTCGAGCAGTACTTC. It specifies CASSLSLQDRVEQYF.

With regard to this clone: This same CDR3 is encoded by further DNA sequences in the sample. The CDR3 bases are TGTGCCAGCAGCGTAAGGGGGAACACTGAAGCTTTCTTT. Translated: CASSVRGNTEAFF. The rearrangement links TRBV9 to TRBJ1-1; tentatively, D is TRBD1 (5 bases). Germline CDR1 is SGDLS and CDR2 is YYNGEE. V lost 1 base and J lost 1, with 5 bases in between. The CDR3 is 13 amino acids.

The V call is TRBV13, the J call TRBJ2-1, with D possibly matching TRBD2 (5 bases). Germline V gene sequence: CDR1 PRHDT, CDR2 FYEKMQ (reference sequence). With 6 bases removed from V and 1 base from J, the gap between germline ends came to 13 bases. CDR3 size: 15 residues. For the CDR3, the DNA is TGTGCCAGCAGGCCTACAAGCGGATCCTACAATGAGCAGTTCTTC. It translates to CASRPTSGSYNEQFF.

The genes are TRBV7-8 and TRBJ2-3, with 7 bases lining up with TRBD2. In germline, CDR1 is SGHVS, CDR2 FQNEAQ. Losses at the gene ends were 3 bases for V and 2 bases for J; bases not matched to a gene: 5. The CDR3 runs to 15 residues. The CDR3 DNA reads TGTGCCAGCAGCTTTAAGCGGGAACTCACAGATACGCAGTATTTT. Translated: CASSFKRELTDTQYF.

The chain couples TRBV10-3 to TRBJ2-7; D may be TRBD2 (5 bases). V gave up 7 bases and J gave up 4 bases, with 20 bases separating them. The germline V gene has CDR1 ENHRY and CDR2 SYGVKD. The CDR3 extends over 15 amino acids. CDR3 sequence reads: CAIKGGPPGFYEQYF. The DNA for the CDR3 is TGTGCCATCAAGGGTGGACCCCCGGGATTTTACGAGCAGTACTTC.

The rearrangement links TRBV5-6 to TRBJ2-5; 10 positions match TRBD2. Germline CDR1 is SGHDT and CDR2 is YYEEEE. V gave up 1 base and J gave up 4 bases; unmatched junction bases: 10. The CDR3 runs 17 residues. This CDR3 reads CASSLLLAGVNLETQYF. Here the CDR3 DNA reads TGTGCCAGCAGCTTGCTCCTAGCGGGAGTAAATCTAGAGACCCAGTACTTC. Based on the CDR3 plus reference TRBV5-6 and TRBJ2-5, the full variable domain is DAGVTQSPTHLIKTRGQQVTLRCSPKSGHDTVSWYQQALGQGPQFIFQYYEEEERQRGNFPDRFSGHQFPNYSSELNVNALLLGDSALYLCASSLLLAGVNLETQYFGPGTRLLVL.

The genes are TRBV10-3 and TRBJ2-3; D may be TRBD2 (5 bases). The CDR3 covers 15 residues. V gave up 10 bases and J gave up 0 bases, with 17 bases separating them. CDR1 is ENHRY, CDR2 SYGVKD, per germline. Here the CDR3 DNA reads TGTGCCACCCGGGATCTGGTCCCTAGCACAGATACGCAGTATTTT. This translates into CATRDLVPSTDTQYF.

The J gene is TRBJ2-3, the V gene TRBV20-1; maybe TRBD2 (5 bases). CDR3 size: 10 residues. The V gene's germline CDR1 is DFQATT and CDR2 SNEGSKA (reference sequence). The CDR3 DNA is TGCGGATACCGGGGAGATACGCAGTATTTT. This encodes CGYRGDTQYF.

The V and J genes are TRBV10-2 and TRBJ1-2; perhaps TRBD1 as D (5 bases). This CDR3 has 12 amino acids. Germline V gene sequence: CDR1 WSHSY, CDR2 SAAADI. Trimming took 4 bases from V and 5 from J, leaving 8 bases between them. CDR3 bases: TGCGCCAGCAGTGGGGGGGAGTATGGCTACACCTTC. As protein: CASSGGEYGYTF.

CDR3 loop: CASSSGLTSDTQYF. In DNA form, the CDR3 reads TGTGCCAGCAGCTCGGGACTAACGTCAGATACGCAGTATTTT. V and J are TRBV7-6 and TRBJ2-3; 7 positions agree with TRBD2. Germline lookup yields CDR1 SGHVS and CDR2 FNYEAQ. This CDR3 comprises 14 residues. Trimming cost V 4 bases and J 4 bases; bases outside gene matches: 5.

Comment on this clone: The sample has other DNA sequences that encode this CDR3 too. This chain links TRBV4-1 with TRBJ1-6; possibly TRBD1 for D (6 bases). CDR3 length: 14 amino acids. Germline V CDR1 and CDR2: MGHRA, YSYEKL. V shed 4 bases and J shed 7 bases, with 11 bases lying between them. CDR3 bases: TGCGCCAGCAGCCCGGGGACAAGGAATTCACCCCTCCACTTT. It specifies CASSPGTRNSPLHF.

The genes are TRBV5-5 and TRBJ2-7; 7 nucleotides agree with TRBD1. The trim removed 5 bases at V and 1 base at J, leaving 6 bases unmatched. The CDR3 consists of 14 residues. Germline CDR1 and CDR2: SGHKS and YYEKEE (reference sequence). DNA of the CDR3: TGTGCCAGCAGTTGGGACAGATTTTCCTACGAGCAGTACTTC. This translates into CASSWDRFSYEQYF.

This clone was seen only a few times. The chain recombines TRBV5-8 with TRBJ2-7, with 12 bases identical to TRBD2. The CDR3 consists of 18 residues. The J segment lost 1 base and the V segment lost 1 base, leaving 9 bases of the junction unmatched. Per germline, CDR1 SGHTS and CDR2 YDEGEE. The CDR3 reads CASSLPSGRALLSYEQYF. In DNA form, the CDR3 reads TGTGCCAGCAGCTTGCCTAGCGGGAGGGCCTTATTATCCTACGAGCAGTACTTC.

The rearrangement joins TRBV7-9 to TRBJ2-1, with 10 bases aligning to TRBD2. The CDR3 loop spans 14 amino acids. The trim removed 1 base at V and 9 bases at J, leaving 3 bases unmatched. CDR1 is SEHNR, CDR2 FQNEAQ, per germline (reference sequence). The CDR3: CASSLGLAGAEQFF. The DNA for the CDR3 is TGTGCCAGCAGCTTAGGCCTAGCGGGGGCTGAGCAGTTCTTC.

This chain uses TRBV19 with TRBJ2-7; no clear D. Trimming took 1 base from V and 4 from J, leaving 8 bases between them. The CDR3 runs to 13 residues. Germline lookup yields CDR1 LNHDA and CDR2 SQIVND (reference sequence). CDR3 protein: CASSIGMAYEQYF. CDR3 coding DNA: TGTGCCAGTAGTATAGGAATGGCTTACGAGCAGTACTTC.

CDR3 sequence: CSARSKETQYF. CDR3 nucleotide sequence: TGCAGTGCTAGATCAAAAGAGACCCAGTACTTC. The chain recombines TRBV20-1 with TRBJ2-5; D unresolved. V was shortened by 2 bases and J by 3 bases, with 4 bases between the two germline ends. The CDR3 loop spans 11 amino acids. Germline values: CDR1 DFQATT, CDR2 SNEGSKA (reference sequence).

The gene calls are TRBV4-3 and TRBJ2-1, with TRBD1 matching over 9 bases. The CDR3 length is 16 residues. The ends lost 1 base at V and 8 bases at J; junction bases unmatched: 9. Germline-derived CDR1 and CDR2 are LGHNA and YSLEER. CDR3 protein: CASSQGAGTGKDEQFF. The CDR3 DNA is TGCGCCAGCAGCCAAGGGGCCGGGACAGGGAAGGATGAGCAGTTCTTC.

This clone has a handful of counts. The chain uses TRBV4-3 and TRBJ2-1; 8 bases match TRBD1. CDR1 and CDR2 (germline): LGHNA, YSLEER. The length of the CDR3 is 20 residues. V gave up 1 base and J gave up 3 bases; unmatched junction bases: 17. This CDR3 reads CASSQAGRQGTLELYNEQFF. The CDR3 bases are TGCGCCAGCAGCCAAGCGGGTCGACAGGGGACCCTCGAACTCTACAATGAGCAGTTCTTC.

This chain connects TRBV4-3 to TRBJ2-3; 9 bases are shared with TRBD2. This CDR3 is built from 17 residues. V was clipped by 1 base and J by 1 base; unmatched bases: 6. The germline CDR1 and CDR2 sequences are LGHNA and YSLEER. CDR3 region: CASSQAFSGRGTDTQYF. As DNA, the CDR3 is TGCGCCAGCAGCCAAGCCTTTAGCGGGAGAGGCACAGATACGCAGTATTTT.